What follows is one T cell receptor beta chain and its context. The sample comes from a study of blood T cell repertoires in COVID-19. The CDR3 consists of 15 residues. Germline V gene data show CDR1 as MNHEY and CDR2 as SVGAGI. Trimming cost V 5 bases and J 2 bases, with 15 bases left between them. Original processing methods: Amplification with reference gene primers provided the estimates of nucleated cell counts. The assay was immunoSEQ multiplex PCR, and TCRdb's table has in-frame clones only and misses some. V, J and clone size were drawn from that table, and D and trimming were deduced from the DNA. The sample comprises around 250,000 clones, about 91% of which are singletons, and 0.95% to 1.5% rests with the top ten.

The sequenced material came from PBMCs or T cells enriched from blood (not recorded which). The chain employs TRBV6-5 and TRBJ1-1; D unresolved. The TCR was taken from a human donor in a cohort exposed to, infected with or recovered from COVID-19 (not recorded which). The donor label of this sample is uncertain. CDR3 in amino acids: CASSPGRSVNTEAFF. In DNA, the CDR3 is TGTGCCAGCAGTCCCGGAAGGAGTGTAAACACTGAAGCTTTCTTT.